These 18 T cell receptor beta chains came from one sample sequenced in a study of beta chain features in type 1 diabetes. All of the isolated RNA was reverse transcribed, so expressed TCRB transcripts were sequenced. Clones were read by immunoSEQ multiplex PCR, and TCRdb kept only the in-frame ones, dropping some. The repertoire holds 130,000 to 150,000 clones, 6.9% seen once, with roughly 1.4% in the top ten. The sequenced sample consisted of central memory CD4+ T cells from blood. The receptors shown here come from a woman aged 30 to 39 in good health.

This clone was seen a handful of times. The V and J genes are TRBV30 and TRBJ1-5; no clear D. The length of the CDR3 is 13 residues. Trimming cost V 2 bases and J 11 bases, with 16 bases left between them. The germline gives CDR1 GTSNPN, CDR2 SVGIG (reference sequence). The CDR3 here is CAWSPGKDLAQHF. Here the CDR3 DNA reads TGTGCCTGGAGTCCCGGGAAAGATTTGGCCCAGCATTTT.

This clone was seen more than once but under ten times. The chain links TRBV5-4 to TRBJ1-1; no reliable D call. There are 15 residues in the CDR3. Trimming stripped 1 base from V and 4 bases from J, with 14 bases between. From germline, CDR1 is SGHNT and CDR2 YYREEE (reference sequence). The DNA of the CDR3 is TGTGCCAGCAGCTTGCTCAACACCCGAGGCACTGAAGCTTTCTTT. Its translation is CASSLLNTRGTEAFF.

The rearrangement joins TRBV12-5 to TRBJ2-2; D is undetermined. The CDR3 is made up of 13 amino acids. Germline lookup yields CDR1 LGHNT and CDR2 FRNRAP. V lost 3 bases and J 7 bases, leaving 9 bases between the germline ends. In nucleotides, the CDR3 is TGTGCTAGTGGTTTAGGTGAGGTCGGGGAGCTGTTTTTT. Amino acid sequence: CASGLGEVGELFF.

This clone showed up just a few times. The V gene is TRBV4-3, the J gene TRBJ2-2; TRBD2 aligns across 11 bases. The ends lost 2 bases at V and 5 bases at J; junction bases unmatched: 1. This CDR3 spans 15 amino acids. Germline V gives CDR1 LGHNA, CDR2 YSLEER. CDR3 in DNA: TGCGCCAGCAGCCAACCTAGCGGGAGGACCGGGGAGCTGTTTTTT. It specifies CASSQPSGRTGELFF.

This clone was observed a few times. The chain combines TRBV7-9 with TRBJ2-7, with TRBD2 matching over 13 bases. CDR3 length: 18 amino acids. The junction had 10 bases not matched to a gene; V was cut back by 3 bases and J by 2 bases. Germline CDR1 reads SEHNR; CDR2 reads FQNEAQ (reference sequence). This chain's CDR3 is CASSLRTSGSVLTYEQYF. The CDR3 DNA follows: TGTGCCAGCAGCTTGAGGACTAGCGGGAGTGTCCTTACCTACGAGCAGTACTTC.

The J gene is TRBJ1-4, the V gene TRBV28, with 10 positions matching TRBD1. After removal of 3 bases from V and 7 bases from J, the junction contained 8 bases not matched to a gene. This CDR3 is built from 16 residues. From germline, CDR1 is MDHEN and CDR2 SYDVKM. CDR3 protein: CASSLALGQGIEKLFF. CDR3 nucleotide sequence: TGTGCCAGCAGTTTGGCCCTGGGACAGGGGATTGAAAAACTGTTTTTT. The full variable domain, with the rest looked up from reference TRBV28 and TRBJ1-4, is DVKVTQSSRYLVKRTGEKVFLECVQDMDHENMFWYRQDPGLGLRLIYFSYDVKMKEKGDIPEGYSVSREKKERFSLILESASTNQTSMYLCASSLALGQGIEKLFFGSGTQLSVL.

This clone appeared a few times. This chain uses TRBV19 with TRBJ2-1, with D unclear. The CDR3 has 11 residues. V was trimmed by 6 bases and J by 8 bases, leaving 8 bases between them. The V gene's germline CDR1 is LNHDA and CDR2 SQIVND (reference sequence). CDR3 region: CASRTLHEQFF. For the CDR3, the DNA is TGTGCCAGTAGAACACTACATGAGCAGTTCTTC.

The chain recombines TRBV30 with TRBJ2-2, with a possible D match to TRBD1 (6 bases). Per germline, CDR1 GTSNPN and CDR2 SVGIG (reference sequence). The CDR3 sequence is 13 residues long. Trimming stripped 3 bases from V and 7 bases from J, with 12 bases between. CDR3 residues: CAWSKQGSGELFF. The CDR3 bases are TGTGCCTGGAGCAAACAGGGAAGCGGGGAGCTGTTTTTT.

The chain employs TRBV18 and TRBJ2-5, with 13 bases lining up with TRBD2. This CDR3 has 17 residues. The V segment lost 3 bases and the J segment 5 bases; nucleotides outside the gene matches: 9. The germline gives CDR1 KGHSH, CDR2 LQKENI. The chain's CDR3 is CASSPPGLAGKRETQYF. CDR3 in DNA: TGTGCCAGCTCACCGCCGGGACTAGCGGGAAAACGGGAGACCCAGTACTTC.

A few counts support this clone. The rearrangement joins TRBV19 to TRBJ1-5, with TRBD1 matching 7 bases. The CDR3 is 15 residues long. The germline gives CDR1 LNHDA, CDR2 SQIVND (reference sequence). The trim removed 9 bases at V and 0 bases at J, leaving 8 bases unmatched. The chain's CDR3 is CASRQGGYSNQPQHF. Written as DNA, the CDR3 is TGTGCCAGCCGACAGGGTGGGTATAGCAATCAGCCCCAGCATTTT.

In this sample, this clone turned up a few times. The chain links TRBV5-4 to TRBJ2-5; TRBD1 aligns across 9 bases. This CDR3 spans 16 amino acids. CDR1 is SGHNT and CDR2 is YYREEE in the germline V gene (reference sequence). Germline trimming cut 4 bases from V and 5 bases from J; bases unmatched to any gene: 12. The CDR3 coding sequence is TGTGCCAGCAGCCTCTACCCTGGGGACAGGGCGGAGACCCAGTACTTC. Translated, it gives CASSLYPGDRAETQYF. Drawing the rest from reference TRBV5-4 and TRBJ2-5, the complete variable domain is ETGVTQSPTHLIKTRGQQVTLRCSSQSGHNTVSWYQQALGQGPQFIFQYYREEENGRGNFPPRFSGLQFPNYSSELNVNALELDDSALYLCASSLYPGDRAETQYFGPGTRLLVL.

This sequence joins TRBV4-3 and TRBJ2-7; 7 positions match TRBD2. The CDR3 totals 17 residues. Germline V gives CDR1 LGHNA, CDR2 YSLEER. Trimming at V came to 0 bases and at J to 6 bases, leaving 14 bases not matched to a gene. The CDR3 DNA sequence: TGCGCCAGCAGCCAAGATCCCCCTGGCTTTGGGGGGGGCGAGCAGTACTTC. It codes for CASSQDPPGFGGGEQYF.

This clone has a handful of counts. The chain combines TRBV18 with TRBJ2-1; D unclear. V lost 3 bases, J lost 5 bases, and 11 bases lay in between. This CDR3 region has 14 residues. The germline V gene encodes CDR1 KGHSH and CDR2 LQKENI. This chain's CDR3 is CASSPTLLDNEQFF. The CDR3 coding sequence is TGTGCCAGCTCACCCACTCTCTTAGACAATGAGCAGTTCTTC.

The CDR3 DNA sequence: TGTGCCAGCAGTACAACCGGGACAGGGGGCCTCGAGCAGTACTTC. Translation gives CASSTTGTGGLEQYF. The chain employs TRBV6-5 and TRBJ2-7; 12 bases are shared with TRBD1. The CDR3 loop spans 15 amino acids. V was clipped by 5 bases and J by 6 bases; unmatched bases: 8. Germline values: CDR1 MNHEY, CDR2 SVGAGI.

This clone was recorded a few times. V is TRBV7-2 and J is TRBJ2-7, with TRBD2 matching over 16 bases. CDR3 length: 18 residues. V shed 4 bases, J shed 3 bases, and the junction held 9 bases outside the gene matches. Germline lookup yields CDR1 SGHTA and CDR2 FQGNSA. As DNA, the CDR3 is TGTGCCAGCAGCTCCGGGACTAGCGGGAGGGCCGCCTACTACGAGCAGTACTTC. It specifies CASSSGTSGRAAYYEQYF.

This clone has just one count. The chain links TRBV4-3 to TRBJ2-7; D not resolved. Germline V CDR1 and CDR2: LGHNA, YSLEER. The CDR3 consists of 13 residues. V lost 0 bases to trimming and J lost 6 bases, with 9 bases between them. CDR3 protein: CASSQDQRSEQYF. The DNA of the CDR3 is TGCGCCAGCAGCCAAGATCAGAGGAGCGAGCAGTACTTC.

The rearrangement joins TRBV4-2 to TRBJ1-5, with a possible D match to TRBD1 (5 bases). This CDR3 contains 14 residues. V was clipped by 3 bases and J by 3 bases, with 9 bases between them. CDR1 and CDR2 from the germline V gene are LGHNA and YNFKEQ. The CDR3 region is CASSQSGSNQPQHF. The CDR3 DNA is TGTGCCAGCAGCCAGTCAGGGTCCAATCAGCCCCAGCATTTT.

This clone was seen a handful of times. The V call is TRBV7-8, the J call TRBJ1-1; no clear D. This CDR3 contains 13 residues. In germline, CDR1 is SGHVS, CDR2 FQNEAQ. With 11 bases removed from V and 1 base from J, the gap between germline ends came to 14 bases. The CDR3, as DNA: TGTGCCGTCCAGCGGGCAGCGAACACTGAAGCTTTCTTT. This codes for CAVQRAANTEAFF.